These 25 T cell receptor beta chains came from one sample sequenced in a study of cytomegalovirus exposure and HLA in healthy donors. The PCR used 60 Vbeta and 13 Jbeta primers. The protocol was immunoSEQ multiplex PCR, while the TCRdb copy is restricted to in-frame clones and leaves out a portion. The sample has some 180,000 clones; approximately 80% are singletons. Sequences were obtained from PBMCs. The receptors here all came from a girl between 10 and 17 years old in good health and CMV-seropositive.

This clone was found a few times. The chain couples TRBV6-1 to TRBJ2-1, with 7 bases identical to TRBD2. After removal of 8 bases from V and 6 bases from J, the junction contained 10 bases not matched to a gene. This CDR3 region has 14 residues. The germline CDR1 and CDR2 sequences are MNHNS and SASEGT. The DNA for the CDR3 is TGTGCCAGCGGGGGACTACCGCGCTCCAATGAGCAGTTCTTC. Protein sequence: CASGGLPRSNEQFF.

This sequence joins TRBV7-8 and TRBJ2-7; 9 bases are shared with TRBD2. The germline V gene encodes CDR1 SGHVS and CDR2 FQNEAQ. This CDR3 has 16 amino acids. Losses at the gene ends were 0 bases for V and 2 bases for J; bases not matched to a gene: 5. The DNA of the CDR3 is TGTGCCAGCAGCTTAGCACCCGGGACTAGCACCTACGAGCAGTACTTC. Protein: CASSLAPGTSTYEQYF.

The chain joins TRBV18 to TRBJ2-7; D possibly corresponds to TRBD2 (6 bases). This CDR3 comprises 12 residues. The germline gives CDR1 KGHSH, CDR2 LQKENI. V was clipped by 2 bases and J by 6 bases, with 8 bases between them. CDR3 protein: CASSPRGGEQYF. CDR3 DNA: TGTGCCAGCTCACCAAGGGGAGGCGAGCAGTACTTC.

This sequence joins TRBV4-1 and TRBJ2-7; tentative D call: TRBD1 (6 bases). The CDR3 has 15 amino acids. CDR1 and CDR2 (germline): MGHRA, YSYEKL. Between the trimmed V and J ends, which lost 3 bases and 2 bases, there was a span of 14 bases. CDR3 residues: CASSHRDKGTYEQYF. Here the CDR3 DNA reads TGCGCCAGCAGCCACCGGGACAAAGGAACCTACGAGCAGTACTTC.

V usage is TRBV11-1 and J usage is TRBJ2-1; perhaps TRBD2 as D (6 bases). Per germline, CDR1 SGHAT and CDR2 FQDESV (reference sequence). The CDR3 extends over 15 amino acids. V was cut by 5 bases and J by 2 bases, with 13 bases left in between. CDR3 region: CASSRPGLTYNEQFF. CDR3 in DNA: TGTGCCAGCAGCAGACCGGGACTCACCTACAATGAGCAGTTCTTC.

The chain links TRBV27 to TRBJ2-5; 9 bases align to TRBD1. The J call may be in error: the DNA end matches TRBJ2-7 better. This CDR3 comprises 13 residues. Germline loops: CDR1 MNHEY, CDR2 SMNVEV (reference sequence). The CDR3 DNA reads as TGTGCCAGCTGCTTCGGGACAGGGTCCGAGCAGTACTTC. As protein: CASCFGTGSEQYF.

This rearrangement joins TRBV5-1 to TRBJ2-2, with TRBD1 identical over 7 bases. The germline V gene has CDR1 SGHRS and CDR2 YFSETQ. This CDR3 spans 14 amino acids. The V gene end was trimmed by 4 bases and the J gene end by 4 bases; junction bases not matched to a gene: 4. The CDR3 region has the DNA TGCGCCAGCAGCATGCACAGGGGCACCGGGGAGCTGTTTTTT. As protein: CASSMHRGTGELFF.

The chain carries TRBV25-1 and TRBJ2-5; 7 bases are shared with TRBD1. The length of the CDR3 is 15 residues. Germline V gives CDR1 MGHDK, CDR2 SYGVNS. Unmatched junction bases numbered 10, after V lost 4 bases and J lost 5 bases. The CDR3 loop reads CASSGRQGIEETQYF. Written as DNA, the CDR3 is TGTGCCAGCAGTGGGAGACAGGGCATTGAGGAGACCCAGTACTTC.

The V and J genes are TRBV30 and TRBJ1-4; D might be TRBD1 (6 bases). V dropped 0 bases and J dropped 10 bases, with 9 bases sitting between them. The CDR3 contains 12 residues. CDR1 GTSNPN and CDR2 SVGIG come from the germline V gene (reference sequence). The CDR3 sequence: CAWSVTGGKLFF. The CDR3 DNA reads TGTGCCTGGAGTGTGACAGGAGGAAAACTGTTTTTT.

The CDR3 protein is CASSLAGGSYEQYF. In DNA, the CDR3 is TGTGCCAGCAGCTTAGCGGGAGGGTCCTACGAGCAGTACTTC. The V gene is TRBV13, the J gene TRBJ2-7; 8 bases fit TRBD2. Germline V lookup: CDR1 PRHDT, CDR2 FYEKMQ (reference sequence). The ends lost 1 base at V and 1 base at J; junction bases unmatched: 0. The CDR3 extends over 14 amino acids.

The chain joins TRBV6-6 to TRBJ2-7, with TRBD2 identical over 7 bases. The V gene's germline CDR1 is MNHNY and CDR2 SVGAGI (reference sequence). V was pared by 7 bases and J by 1 base, with 7 bases of the junction left unmatched. The CDR3 extends over 14 amino acids. Here the CDR3 DNA reads TGTGCCAGCATGAGGGGAGGGCTGTCCTACGAGCAGTACTTC. This translates into CASMRGGLSYEQYF.

The chain employs TRBV7-8 and TRBJ1-5; D gene uncertain. The CDR3 covers 15 residues. V was trimmed by 2 bases and J by 9 bases, leaving 17 bases between them. Per the germline V gene, CDR1 is SGHVS and CDR2 is FQNEAQ. DNA of the CDR3: TGTGCCAGCAGCTTACTTGACGGGAATCAACGGCCCCAGCATTTT. Translating gives CASSLLDGNQRPQHF.

This clone was seen a handful of times. The V gene is TRBV6-1, the J gene TRBJ1-5; D possibly corresponds to TRBD1 (5 bases). V lost 5 bases and J lost 7, with 18 bases in between. Germline V CDR1 and CDR2: MNHNS, SASEGT. The CDR3 loop spans 15 amino acids. For the CDR3, the DNA is TGTGCCAGCAGTTTACAGGATTTTGACCTCCAGCCCCAGCATTTT. Its protein product is CASSLQDFDLQPQHF.

This chain joins TRBV7-9 and TRBJ1-1; tentative D call: TRBD1 (5 bases). The CDR3 spans 16 residues. Germline V lookup: CDR1 SEHNR, CDR2 FQNEAQ (reference sequence). V dropped 5 bases and J dropped 3 bases, with 19 bases sitting between them. CDR3 sequence reads: CASSGHLGGGYTEAFF. The DNA of the CDR3 is TGTGCCAGCAGCGGACACCTGGGCGGTGGATACACTGAAGCTTTCTTT. Based on the CDR3 plus reference TRBV7-9 and TRBJ1-1, the full variable domain is DTGVSQNPRHKITKRGQNVTFRCDPISEHNRLYWYRQTLGQGPEFLTYFQNEAQLEKSRLLSDRFSAERPKGSFSTLEIQRTEQGDSAMYLCASSGHLGGGYTEAFFGQGTRLTVV.

The chain carries TRBV19 and TRBJ1-1; no reliable D call. Per the germline V gene, CDR1 is LNHDA and CDR2 is SQIVND (reference sequence). V was pared by 6 bases and J by 5 bases, with 16 bases between. The CDR3 runs 14 residues. The CDR3 sequence is CASSSKPRGTEAFF. The CDR3 coding sequence is TGTGCCAGTAGCTCTAAACCGAGAGGGACTGAAGCTTTCTTT.

The CDR3 protein is CASRAGTGDINGEQYF. The CDR3 bases are TGCGCCAGCAGGGCCGGGACAGGGGATATTAACGGCGAGCAGTACTTC. V is TRBV5-1 and J is TRBJ2-7; TRBD1 matches at 10 bases. J was trimmed by 6 bases and V by 5 bases; bases with no gene match: 14. The germline CDR1 and CDR2 sequences are SGHRS and YFSETQ. The CDR3 consists of 16 residues. Variable domain in full (rest from reference TRBV5-1 and TRBJ2-7): KAGVTQTPRYLIKTRGQQVTLSCSPISGHRSVSWYQQTPGQGLQFLFEYFSETQRNKGNFPGRFSGRQFSNSRSEMNVSTLELGDSALYLCASRAGTGDINGEQYFGPGTRLTVT.

The CDR3 bases are TGTGCCAGCAGGTACAGTCTTCAAACTGAAGCTTTCTTT. This codes for CASRYSLQTEAFF. The chain links TRBV6-1 to TRBJ1-1, with D uncertain. The CDR3 sequence is 13 residues long. Germline V gene lookup returns CDR1 MNHNS and CDR2 SASEGT. Trimming cost V 6 bases and J 5 bases, with 13 bases left between them.

The V and J genes are TRBV9 and TRBJ2-3; 11 positions match TRBD1. The CDR3 runs to 16 residues. Germline lookup yields CDR1 SGDLS and CDR2 YYNGEE. The trim removed 4 bases at V and 3 bases at J, leaving 7 bases unmatched. Written as DNA, the CDR3 is TGTGCCAGCAGCATTACCGGGACAGGGGGAACAGATACGCAGTATTTT. It yields the protein CASSITGTGGTDTQYF. Full variable domain (missing parts from reference TRBV9 and TRBJ2-3): DSGVTQTPKHLITATGQRVTLRCSPRSGDLSVYWYQQSLDQGLQFLIQYYNGEERAKGNILERFSAQQFPDLHSELNLSSLELGDSALYFCASSITGTGGTDTQYFGPGTRLTVL.

V gene TRBV13 combines with J gene TRBJ2-5; D may be TRBD2 (6 bases). CDR3 length: 12 amino acids. V gave up 10 bases and J gave up 5 bases, with 14 bases separating them. The germline V gene has CDR1 PRHDT and CDR2 FYEKMQ (reference sequence). The CDR3 coding sequence is TGTGCCACCTCGGGAGAGGGTGAGACCCAGTACTTC. Translation: CATSGEGETQYF.

This clone showed up just once. The V gene is TRBV5-4, the J gene TRBJ1-1, with D uncertain. The germline gives CDR1 SGHNT, CDR2 YYREEE (reference sequence). V was clipped by 0 bases and J by 1 base, with 7 bases between them. The CDR3 consists of 14 residues. As DNA, the CDR3 is TGTGCCAGCAGCTTGGGTGGCCAGAACACTGAAGCTTTCTTT. Translated: CASSLGGQNTEAFF.

V and J are TRBV4-1 and TRBJ1-2; possibly TRBD1 for D (5 bases). Trimming removed 4 bases from V and 1 base from J, with 13 bases in between. This CDR3 region has 15 residues. CDR1 is MGHRA, CDR2 YSYEKL, per germline. The CDR3, as DNA: TGCGCCAGCAGCCCGCAGGGTAGCCTTAACTATGGCTACACCTTC. It translates to CASSPQGSLNYGYTF.

This chain connects TRBV6-5 to TRBJ2-5; a possible D gene is TRBD1 (6 bases). This CDR3 is 14 amino acids long. With 2 bases removed from V and 4 bases from J, the gap between germline ends came to 11 bases. Germline V lookup: CDR1 MNHEY, CDR2 SVGAGI. The CDR3 region is CASSYRGWGETQYF. CDR3 coding DNA: TGTGCCAGCAGTTACAGGGGGTGGGGAGAGACCCAGTACTTC.

The chain employs TRBV18 and TRBJ1-1, with a tentative D call TRBD1 (6 bases). This CDR3 spans 15 amino acids. V lost 2 bases, J lost 1 base, and 11 bases lay in between. CDR1 and CDR2 from the germline V gene are KGHSH and LQKENI. CDR3 in DNA: TGTGCCAGCTCACCAAGGACAGCATCGAACACTGAAGCTTTCTTT. It translates to CASSPRTASNTEAFF.

The chain joins TRBV5-1 to TRBJ2-7, with D perhaps matching TRBD2 (5 bases). CDR1 and CDR2 (germline): SGHRS, YFSETQ. Trimming removed 4 bases at V and 5 bases at J, with 19 bases between. This CDR3 region has 15 residues. This CDR3 is CASSPGNVGRNEQYF. The CDR3 DNA reads as TGCGCCAGCAGCCCAGGAAACGTGGGGAGAAACGAGCAGTACTTC. Full variable domain (remainder filled in from reference TRBV5-1 and TRBJ2-7): KAGVTQTPRYLIKTRGQQVTLSCSPISGHRSVSWYQQTPGQGLQFLFEYFSETQRNKGNFPGRFSGRQFSNSRSEMNVSTLELGDSALYLCASSPGNVGRNEQYFGPGTRLTVT.

The CDR3 bases are TGCGCCAGCAGCCAAGATCGAGCGGGAGCCTACAATGAGCAGTTCTTC. Its protein product is CASSQDRAGAYNEQFF. The chain has TRBV4-3 and TRBJ2-1; 8 positions agree with TRBD2. The V gene end was trimmed by 0 bases and the J gene end by 2 bases; junction bases not matched to a gene: 3. The CDR3 loop spans 16 amino acids. Looked up from germline, CDR1 is LGHNA and CDR2 is YSLEER.